The text below deals with one T cell receptor (beta chain). Which cohort a participant joined came from the clinical history participants gave. All exposed participants met a person with COVID-19 within 2 weeks before entering the study. The data derive from a study of blood T cell repertoires in COVID-19. Across the whole study: Specimens from acute and convalescent COVID-19 originated in the United States, Italy and Spain. PBMCs, B-cell-depleted T cells, or T cells were the source of the cDNA or gDNA that made up the material.

TCRdb's copy holds only in-frame clones and misses some; the assay was immunoSEQ multiplex PCR. The table records 150,000 or so clones, around 90% of them present only once. The V and J ends lost 0 bases and 5 bases respectively, with 10 bases between them. The CDR3 extends over 14 amino acids. Germline-derived CDR1 and CDR2 are SGDLS and YYNGEE. The chain carries TRBV9 and TRBJ2-3, with D perhaps TRBD1 (6 bases). The sample consisted of PBMCs or T cells enriched from blood (not recorded which). This receptor was identified in a woman between 40 and 50 years old who had been exposed to COVID-19. In nucleotides, the CDR3 is TGTGCCAGCAGCGTAGTACAGGGCGGAGATACGCAGTATTTT. It is translated as CASSVVQGGDTQYF.